Here is one T cell receptor (beta chain) with its context. The data were obtained in a study of shared clonotypes between healthy human individuals. At the level of the study: For every donor, three CD4 naive, three CD4 memory, two CD8 naive and one CD8 memory plates were used.

Trimming removed 10 bases at V and 1 base at J, with 10 bases between. Germline-derived CDR1 and CDR2 are MDHEN and SYDVKM. This CDR3 has 12 amino acids. Sequencing was performed with immunoSEQ multiplex PCR; in TCRdb, only in-frame clones are kept and a portion is missing. The sample yields some 2.3 million clones, more than 80% seen once. This clonotype originated in a man aged 18 to 35 in good health. Some clones in this sample may be carry-over from other donors' samples. This sequence joins TRBV28 and TRBJ1-1; perhaps TRBD1 as D (6 bases). What was sequenced was naive CD4+ T cells from PBMCs. Described subset: CD45RA+ positively selected. CDR3 nucleotide sequence: TGTGCCACCGGACAGACGAACACTGAAGCTTTCTTT. Protein: CATGQTNTEAFF. Drawing the rest from reference TRBV28 and TRBJ1-1, the complete variable domain is DVKVTQSSRYLVKRTGEKVFLECVQDMDHENMFWYRQDPGLGLRLIYFSYDVKMKEKGDIPEGYSVSREKKERFSLILESASTNQTSMYLCATGQTNTEAFFGQGTRLTVV.